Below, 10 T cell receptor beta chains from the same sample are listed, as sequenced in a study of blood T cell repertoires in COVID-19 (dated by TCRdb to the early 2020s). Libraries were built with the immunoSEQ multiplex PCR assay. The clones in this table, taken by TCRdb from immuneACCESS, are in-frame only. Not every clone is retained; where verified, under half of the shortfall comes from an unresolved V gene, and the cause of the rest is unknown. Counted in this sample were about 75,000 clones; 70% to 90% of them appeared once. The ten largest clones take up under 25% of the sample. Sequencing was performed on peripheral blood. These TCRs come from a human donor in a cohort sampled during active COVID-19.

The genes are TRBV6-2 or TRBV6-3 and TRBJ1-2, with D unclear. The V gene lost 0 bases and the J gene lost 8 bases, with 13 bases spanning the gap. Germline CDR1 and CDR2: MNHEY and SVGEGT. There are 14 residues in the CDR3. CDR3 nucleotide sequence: TGTGCCAGCAGTTACTCGAGAGGCGGTGGAGGCTACACCTTC. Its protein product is CASSYSRGGGGYTF.

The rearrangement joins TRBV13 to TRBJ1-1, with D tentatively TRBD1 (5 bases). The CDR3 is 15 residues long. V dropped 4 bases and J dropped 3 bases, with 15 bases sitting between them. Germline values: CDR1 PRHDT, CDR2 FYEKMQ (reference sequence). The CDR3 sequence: CASSSRGSLDTEAFF. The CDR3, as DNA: TGTGCCAGCAGCTCTAGGGGTAGTCTGGACACTGAAGCTTTCTTT. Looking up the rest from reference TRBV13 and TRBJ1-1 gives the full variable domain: AAGVIQSPRHLIKEKRETATLKCYPIPRHDTVYWYQQGPGQDPQFLISFYEKMQSDKGSIPDRFSAQQFSDYHSELNMSSLELGDSALYFCASSSRGSLDTEAFFGQGTRLTVV.

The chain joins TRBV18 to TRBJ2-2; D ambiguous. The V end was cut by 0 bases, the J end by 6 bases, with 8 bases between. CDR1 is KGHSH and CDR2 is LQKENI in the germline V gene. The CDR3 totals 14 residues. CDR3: CASSPPSRAGELFF. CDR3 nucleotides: TGTGCCAGCTCACCACCTAGCCGCGCCGGGGAGCTGTTTTTT.

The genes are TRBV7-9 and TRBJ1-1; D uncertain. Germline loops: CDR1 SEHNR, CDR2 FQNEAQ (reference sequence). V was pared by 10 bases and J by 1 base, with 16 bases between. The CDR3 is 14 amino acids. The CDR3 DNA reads TGTGCCACTTCCTCCTGGGCAGCGAACACTGAAGCTTTCTTT. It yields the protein CATSSWAANTEAFF.

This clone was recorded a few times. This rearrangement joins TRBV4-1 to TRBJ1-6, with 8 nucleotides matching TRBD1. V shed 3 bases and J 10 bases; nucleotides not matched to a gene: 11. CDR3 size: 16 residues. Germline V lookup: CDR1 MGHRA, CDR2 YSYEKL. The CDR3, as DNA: TGCGCCAGCAGCCAGGGGACCGGGACAGGAGGCTCACCCCTCCACTTT. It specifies CASSQGTGTGGSPLHF.

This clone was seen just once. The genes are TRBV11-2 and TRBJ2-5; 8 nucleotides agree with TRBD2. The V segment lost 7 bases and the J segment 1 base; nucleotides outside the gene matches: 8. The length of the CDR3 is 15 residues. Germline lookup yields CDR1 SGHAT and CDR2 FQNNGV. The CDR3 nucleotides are TGTGCCAGCACTCCCGCACTAGCGGCCCAAGAGACCCAGTACTTC. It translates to CASTPALAAQETQYF.

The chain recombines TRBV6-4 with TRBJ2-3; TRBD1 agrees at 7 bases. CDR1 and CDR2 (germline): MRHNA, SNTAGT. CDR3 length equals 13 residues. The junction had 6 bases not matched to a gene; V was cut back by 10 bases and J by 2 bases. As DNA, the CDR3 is TGTGCCAATCCGGGACAGACCACAGATACGCAGTATTTT. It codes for CANPGQTTDTQYF.

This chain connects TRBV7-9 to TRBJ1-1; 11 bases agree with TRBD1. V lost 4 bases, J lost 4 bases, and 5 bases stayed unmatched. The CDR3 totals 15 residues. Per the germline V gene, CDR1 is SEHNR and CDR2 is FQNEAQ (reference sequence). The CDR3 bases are TGTGCCAGCAGCTCCTGGACAGGGGGCTCCACTGAAGCTTTCTTT. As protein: CASSSWTGGSTEAFF.

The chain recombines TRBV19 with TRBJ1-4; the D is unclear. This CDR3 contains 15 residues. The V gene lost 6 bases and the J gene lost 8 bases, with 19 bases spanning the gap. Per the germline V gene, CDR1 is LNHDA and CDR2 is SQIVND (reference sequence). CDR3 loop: CASRSSGGLGEKLFF. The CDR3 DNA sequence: TGTGCCAGTAGGTCCTCCGGCGGACTTGGCGAAAAACTGTTTTTT.

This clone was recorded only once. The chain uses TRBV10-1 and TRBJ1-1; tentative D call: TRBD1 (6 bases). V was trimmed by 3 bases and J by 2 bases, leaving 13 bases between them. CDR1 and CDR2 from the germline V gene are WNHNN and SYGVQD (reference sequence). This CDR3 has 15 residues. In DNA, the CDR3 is TGCGCCAGCAGTGACGGACAGAGATTAAACACTGAAGCTTTCTTT. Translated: CASSDGQRLNTEAFF.